This T cell receptor beta chain comes out of a study of human T cells and chemical hapten exposure. Study overall: Per-sample TCR yield variability stemmed mainly from small pooled library volume differences. The study's findings and limits: Unchanged with DPC sensitization were TCRs above 1 in 1000 frequency.

CDR1 MNHNS and CDR2 SASEGT come from the germline V gene. V was clipped by 6 bases and J by 6 bases, with 13 bases between them. The CDR3 runs 13 residues. Each cDNA molecule in the library carried unique molecular identifiers. Authors' analysis steps: Samples ranged from roughly 20,000 to 700,000 TCRs, with a median of roughly 93,000. Via MiXCR, TCRdb re-called the 5' RACE reads, giving one row per CDR3 protein. V and J calls and clone size were set by TCRdb, not the authors. In the table there are about 120,000 distinct CDR3 sequences, approximately 19% of which are singletons. Sequencing started from total RNA isolated from unfractionated whole blood. This clonotype turned up a few times. Its specificity is unknown.

The chain uses TRBV6-1 and TRBJ2-3; D may be TRBD1 or TRBD2 (5 bases each). The TCR sequence derives from a human donor in good health. The CDR3 DNA follows: TGTGCCAGCAGGGGACCCCCCCGGGATACGCAGTATTTT. This encodes CASRGPPRDTQYF.